These 30 T cell receptor beta chains were sequenced from one sample in a study of blood T cell repertoires in COVID-19. The protocol was immunoSEQ multiplex PCR, while the TCRdb copy is restricted to in-frame clones and leaves out a portion. The sample contains fewer than 250,000 clones, about 88% of which appear only once. The sequencing input was peripheral blood. These receptors were collected from a woman aged 40 to 55 who had recovered from COVID-19.

This clone came up a few times. The rearrangement joins TRBV18 to TRBJ2-7; a possible D gene is TRBD1 (6 bases). CDR3 length: 15 residues. With 6 bases removed from V and 3 bases from J, the gap between germline ends came to 18 bases. Germline CDR1 is KGHSH and CDR2 is LQKENI. The CDR3 DNA is TGTGCCAGCTCTCCCCAGGGGTCCGCAAGCTACGAGCAGTACTTC. Residues: CASSPQGSASYEQYF.

This chain joins TRBV12-3 or TRBV12-4 and TRBJ1-1; D gene ambiguous. This CDR3 contains 13 residues. V dropped 3 bases and J dropped 5 bases, with 10 bases sitting between them. DNA for the CDR3: TGTGCCAGCAGTTTGCTGAGGGTTACTGAAGCTTTCTTT. This translates into CASSLLRVTEAFF.

The chain recombines TRBV19 with TRBJ2-3, with 9 bases that match TRBD1. There are 16 residues in the CDR3. Germline V lookup: CDR1 LNHDA, CDR2 SQIVND (reference sequence). V lost 7 bases and J lost 3; bases outside the gene matches: 11. CDR3 residues: CASIDQGQGFTDTQYF. As DNA, the CDR3 is TGTGCCAGTATCGACCAGGGACAGGGTTTTACAGATACGCAGTATTTT.

This chain links TRBV18 with TRBJ2-7; TRBD1 agrees at 7 bases. The CDR3 spans 13 residues. Trimming cost V 5 bases and J 4 bases; bases outside gene matches: 5. Per the germline V gene, CDR1 is KGHSH and CDR2 is LQKENI. CDR3: CASSIRDSYEQYF. CDR3 DNA: TGTGCCAGCTCAATCCGGGACAGTTACGAGCAGTACTTC.

Only one count was recorded for this clone. As DNA, the CDR3 is TGTGCCAGCAGCTTTCAGGGGGTTGGAAACACCATATATTTT. Its protein is CASSFQGVGNTIYF. This chain connects TRBV5-4 to TRBJ1-3, with 7 positions matching TRBD1. The V segment lost 2 bases and the J segment 3 bases; nucleotides outside the gene matches: 2. The CDR3 runs 14 residues. Looked up from germline, CDR1 is SGHNT and CDR2 is YYREEE (reference sequence).

The CDR3 region is CATRGPPGDYEQYF. Written as DNA, the CDR3 is TGTGCCACCAGGGGGCCACCAGGGGACTACGAGCAGTACTTC. This chain connects TRBV24-1 to TRBJ2-7; D is possibly TRBD1 (6 bases). V lost 7 bases and J lost 3, with 15 bases in between. This CDR3 has 14 amino acids. Germline V lookup: CDR1 KGHDR, CDR2 SFDVKD.

The chain is built from TRBV27 and TRBJ2-5; 7 bases agree with TRBD1. The CDR3 is 13 residues long. Germline CDR1 and CDR2: MNHEY and SMNVEV (reference sequence). V was pared by 5 bases and J by 5 bases, with 5 bases of the junction left unmatched. CDR3 loop: CASSPTGWETQYF. CDR3 nucleotide sequence: TGTGCCAGCAGTCCGACAGGGTGGGAGACCCAGTACTTC.

The chain couples TRBV19 to TRBJ2-4; 7 nucleotides agree with TRBD2. Germline-derived CDR1 and CDR2 are LNHDA and SQIVND (reference sequence). Germline trimming cut 6 bases from V and 1 base from J; bases unmatched to any gene: 12. CDR3 length: 17 amino acids. The chain's CDR3 is CASSLPWDGRAKNIQYF. CDR3 DNA sequence: TGTGCCAGTAGCCTTCCATGGGACGGGAGGGCCAAAAACATTCAGTACTTC.

This sequence joins TRBV18 and TRBJ1-1; 8 bases line up with TRBD1. The germline CDR1 and CDR2 sequences are KGHSH and LQKENI. J gave up 5 bases and V 6 bases, and 8 bases lay outside the gene matches. The CDR3 covers 14 residues. The CDR3 DNA is TGTGCCAGCTCCGGACAGGGAGGGGGAACTGAAGCTTTCTTT. As protein: CASSGQGGGTEAFF. Drawing the rest from reference TRBV18 and TRBJ1-1, the complete variable domain is NAGVMQNPRHLVRRRGQEARLRCSPMKGHSHVYWYRQLPEEGLKFMVYLQKENIIDESGMPKERFSAEFPKEGPSILRIQQVVRGDSAAYFCASSGQGGGTEAFFGQGTRLTVV.

This clone was detected only once. The chain joins TRBV10-3 to TRBJ2-1, with 13 bases that match TRBD2. V lost 6 bases to trimming and J lost 3 bases; unmatched junction nucleotides: 8. This CDR3 is built from 17 residues. CDR1 ENHRY and CDR2 SYGVKD come from the germline V gene. CDR3 bases: TGTGCCATCAGGGGGACTAGCGGGACCATTATCTACAATGAGCAGTTCTTC. Amino acid sequence: CAIRGTSGTIIYNEQFF.

The chain recombines TRBV18 with TRBJ1-2; perhaps TRBD1 as D (6 bases). Trimming stripped 2 bases from V and 3 bases from J, with 13 bases between. The germline CDR1 and CDR2 sequences are KGHSH and LQKENI. The CDR3 is 15 amino acids. CDR3 in amino acids: CASSPFAGADYGYTF. Written as DNA, the CDR3 is TGTGCCAGCTCACCATTTGCAGGGGCGGACTATGGCTACACCTTC.

This chain connects TRBV7-2 to TRBJ2-2; 9 nucleotides agree with TRBD2. This CDR3 has 16 residues. Germline CDR1 is SGHTA and CDR2 is FQGNSA. J gave up 6 bases and V 5 bases, and 10 bases lay outside the gene matches. The CDR3 DNA reads TGTGCCAGCAGCCCGCGGGGGGGCTGGATGCCCGGGGAGCTGTTTTTT. As protein: CASSPRGGWMPGELFF.

Only one count was recorded for this clone. The rearrangement links TRBV18 to TRBJ2-2; TRBD2 matches at 7 bases. Germline trimming cut 0 bases from V and 5 bases from J; bases unmatched to any gene: 0. The CDR3 loop spans 14 amino acids. Germline lookup yields CDR1 KGHSH and CDR2 LQKENI. The CDR3 DNA reads TGTGCCAGCTCACCACCGGGAGGGACCGGGGAGCTGTTTTTT. Translation gives CASSPPGGTGELFF.

The CDR3: CASSEQGRGEKLFF. DNA for the CDR3: TGTGCCAGCAGTGAACAGGGGCGGGGTGAAAAACTGTTTTTT. The rearrangement uses TRBV27 and TRBJ1-4, with 7 bases identical to TRBD1. The CDR3 is made up of 14 amino acids. V dropped 5 bases and J dropped 7; count of bases not matched to a gene: 7. Germline lookup yields CDR1 MNHEY and CDR2 SMNVEV (reference sequence).

The chain has TRBV6-2 or TRBV6-3 and TRBJ1-5; no clear D. The CDR3 covers 16 residues. The germline V gene encodes CDR1 MNHEY and CDR2 SVGEGT. V dropped 4 bases and J dropped 1 base, with 14 bases sitting between them. CDR3 sequence: CASSSPQRGSNQPQHF. The CDR3 DNA sequence: TGTGCCAGCAGTTCCCCACAAAGAGGCAGCAATCAGCCCCAGCATTTT.

The genes are TRBV29-1 and TRBJ2-1, with unresolved D. Deletions cut 5 bases from V and 0 bases from J, with 14 bases between. The CDR3 totals 15 residues. Germline lookup yields CDR1 SQVTM and CDR2 ANQGSEA. CDR3 in amino acids: CSVSFGSHSYNEQFF. In nucleotides, the CDR3 is TGCAGCGTTTCCTTTGGCAGTCACTCCTACAATGAGCAGTTCTTC.

The V gene is TRBV13, the J gene TRBJ1-2, with D hard to call. Trimming left V 1 base short and J 4 bases short, with 10 bases between. The germline CDR1 and CDR2 sequences are PRHDT and FYEKMQ (reference sequence). There are 14 residues in the CDR3. CDR3 residues: CASSLANGAYGYTF. The CDR3 DNA reads TGTGCCAGCAGCTTAGCAAACGGTGCCTATGGCTACACCTTC.

This chain joins TRBV7-9 and TRBJ2-3, with 10 bases identical to TRBD2. The CDR3 spans 15 residues. V shed 6 bases and J 2 bases; nucleotides not matched to a gene: 5. Germline V gene sequence: CDR1 SEHNR, CDR2 FQNEAQ (reference sequence). The CDR3 loop reads CASRPGLAATDTQYF. The CDR3 DNA is TGTGCCAGCAGACCCGGACTAGCGGCCACAGATACGCAGTATTTT.

The rearrangement uses TRBV5-4 and TRBJ2-3; 10 nucleotides match TRBD1. The CDR3 contains 16 residues. V lost 1 base and J lost 5; bases outside the gene matches: 7. The germline CDR1 and CDR2 sequences are SGHNT and YYREEE (reference sequence). This CDR3 is CASSLFGTGVQDTQYF. The CDR3 DNA follows: TGTGCCAGCAGCTTGTTTGGGACAGGGGTTCAAGATACGCAGTATTTT.

V gene TRBV27 combines with J gene TRBJ2-5, with D perhaps TRBD1 (7 bases). Germline lookup yields CDR1 MNHEY and CDR2 SMNVEV (reference sequence). Trimming removed 5 bases at V and 3 bases at J, with 13 bases between. The CDR3 has 14 amino acids. This chain's CDR3 is CASSPRDREETQYF. CDR3 nucleotides: TGTGCCAGCAGTCCGCGGGACAGAGAAGAGACCCAGTACTTC.

The J gene is TRBJ2-7, the V gene TRBV30, with unresolved D. Germline V CDR1 and CDR2: GTSNPN, SVGIG (reference sequence). The CDR3 loop spans 11 amino acids. The V end was cut by 2 bases, the J end by 3 bases, with 5 bases between. CDR3 DNA sequence: TGTGCCTGGAGTCTTAACTACGAGCAGTACTTC. Residues: CAWSLNYEQYF. Full variable domain (missing parts from reference TRBV30 and TRBJ2-7): SQTIHQWPATLVQPVGSPLSLECTVEGTSNPNLYWYRQAAGRGLQLLFYSVGIGQISSEVPQNLSASRPQDRQFILSSKKLLLSDSGFYLCAWSLNYEQYFGPGTRLTVT.

The chain recombines TRBV27 with TRBJ2-7; maybe TRBD1 (6 bases). This CDR3 has 15 amino acids. Germline CDR1 reads MNHEY; CDR2 reads SMNVEV (reference sequence). V lost 6 bases to trimming and J lost 3 bases, with 18 bases between them. In DNA form, the CDR3 reads TGTGCCAGCAGGGACCTAGGGCAGGGGAACTACGAGCAGTACTTC. This gives the protein CASRDLGQGNYEQYF.

The chain links TRBV25-1 to TRBJ2-2, with D possibly matching TRBD1 (5 bases). Germline CDR1 reads MGHDK; CDR2 reads SYGVNS. CDR3 length: 15 residues. The germline V and J ends were trimmed by 2 bases and 6 bases, with 13 bases remaining between them. DNA of the CDR3: TGTGCCAGCAGTGAACGCTGGGGCGCCGCCGGGGAGCTGTTTTTT. This encodes CASSERWGAAGELFF.

The rearrangement links TRBV9 to TRBJ1-2, with D possibly matching TRBD1 (6 bases). Trimming removed 6 bases from V and 2 bases from J, with 11 bases in between. Germline V gene lookup returns CDR1 SGDLS and CDR2 YYNGEE. The CDR3 extends over 13 amino acids. For the CDR3, the DNA is TGTGCCAGCAACACACAGGGAAACTATGGCTACACCTTC. Protein product: CASNTQGNYGYTF.

This clone was seen a few times. The chain employs TRBV18 and TRBJ1-5; D not certain. Trimming took off 2 bases at V and 11 bases at J, with 13 bases between the two ends. CDR1 and CDR2 (germline): KGHSH, LQKENI. The CDR3 totals 13 residues. CDR3: CASSPGSKEAQHF. The DNA for the CDR3 is TGTGCCAGCTCACCAGGTTCTAAGGAGGCCCAGCATTTT.

The chain recombines TRBV19 with TRBJ2-7; TRBD2 agrees at 14 bases. This CDR3 is 18 amino acids long. V trimming: 4 bases; J trimming: 1 base; junction bases outside the gene matches: 9. CDR1 is LNHDA, CDR2 SQIVND, per germline (reference sequence). This CDR3 reads CASSTRLAGGSRSYEQYF. CDR3 nucleotides: TGTGCCAGTAGTACACGACTAGCGGGAGGGAGTAGGTCCTACGAGCAGTACTTC.

This chain links TRBV7-2 with TRBJ2-7; 7 positions match TRBD2. This CDR3 spans 15 amino acids. With 5 bases clipped from V and 1 base from J, the junction kept 8 bases outside the gene matches. Germline-derived CDR1 and CDR2 are SGHTA and FQGNSA. The CDR3 is CASSPVGRESYEQYF. The CDR3 DNA reads TGTGCCAGCAGCCCAGTTGGGCGGGAGTCCTACGAGCAGTACTTC.

The rearrangement joins TRBV7-9 to TRBJ1-6; D remains unclear. The CDR3 is 16 residues long. From germline, CDR1 is SEHNR and CDR2 FQNEAQ (reference sequence). The V and J ends lost 5 bases and 0 bases respectively, with 11 bases between them. The CDR3 DNA sequence: TGTGCCAGCAGCCCCGCCGGGAGCTCCTATAATTCACCCCTCCACTTT. Its protein product is CASSPAGSSYNSPLHF. Full variable domain (missing parts from reference TRBV7-9 and TRBJ1-6): DTGVSQNPRHKITKRGQNVTFRCDPISEHNRLYWYRQTLGQGPEFLTYFQNEAQLEKSRLLSDRFSAERPKGSFSTLEIQRTEQGDSAMYLCASSPAGSSYNSPLHFGNGTRLTVT.

This chain uses TRBV5-1 with TRBJ2-5, with a tentative D call TRBD1 (6 bases). The CDR3 extends over 14 amino acids. V was pared by 0 bases and J by 4 bases, with 10 bases between. CDR1 is SGHRS, CDR2 YFSETQ, per germline. The CDR3 is CASSLVGQSETQYF. In DNA, the CDR3 is TGCGCCAGCAGCTTGGTAGGACAGTCAGAGACCCAGTACTTC.

The V and J genes are TRBV28 and TRBJ2-7; weak D call: TRBD1 (6 bases). The CDR3 consists of 14 residues. Germline CDR1 MDHEN, CDR2 SYDVKM. Trimming took 6 bases from V and 2 from J, leaving 14 bases between them. The CDR3: CASSLQGLTYEQYF. The CDR3 bases are TGTGCCAGCAGCCTCCAGGGGTTGACCTACGAGCAGTACTTC. Full variable domain (missing parts from reference TRBV28 and TRBJ2-7): DVKVTQSSRYLVKRTGEKVFLECVQDMDHENMFWYRQDPGLGLRLIYFSYDVKMKEKGDIPEGYSVSREKKERFSLILESASTNQTSMYLCASSLQGLTYEQYFGPGTRLTVT.